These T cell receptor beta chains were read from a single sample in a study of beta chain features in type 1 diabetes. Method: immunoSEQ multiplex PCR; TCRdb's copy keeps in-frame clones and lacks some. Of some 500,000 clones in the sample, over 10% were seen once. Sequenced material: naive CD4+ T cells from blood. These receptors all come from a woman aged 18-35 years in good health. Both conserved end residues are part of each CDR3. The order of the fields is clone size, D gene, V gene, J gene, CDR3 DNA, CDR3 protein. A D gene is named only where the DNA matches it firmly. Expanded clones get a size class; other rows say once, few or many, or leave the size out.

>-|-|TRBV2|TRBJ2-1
TGTGCCAGCAGTTTGGGGGTTGCGCAGTTCTTC
CASSLGVAQFF
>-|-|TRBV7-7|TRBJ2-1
TGTGCTAGCAGCCCGTTCGTTCAGGGATATAGTGAGCAGTTCTTC
CASSPFVQGYSEQFF
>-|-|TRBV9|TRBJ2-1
TGTGCCAGCAGCGCAACCGGGTCAGTCTACAATGAGCAGTTCTTC
CASSATGSVYNEQFF
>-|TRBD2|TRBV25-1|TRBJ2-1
TGTGCCAGCATGGCGGGAGCGGACAATGAGCAGTTCTTC
CASMAGADNEQFF
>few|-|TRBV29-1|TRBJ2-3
TGCAGCGTCCAGAGAAATCGGGGGGCTGGGGATACGCAGTATTTT
CSVQRNRGAGDTQYF
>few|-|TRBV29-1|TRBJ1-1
TGCAGCGTTGCAAAAGGCACTGAAGCTTTCTTT
CSVAKGTEAFF
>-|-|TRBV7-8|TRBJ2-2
TGTGCCAACGCTCCAGTTGCGGAGACCGGGGAGCTGTTTTTT
CANAPVAETGELFF
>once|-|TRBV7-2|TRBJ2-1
TGTGCCAGCAGCTCGCGGCAGGGCTCCTACAATGAGCAGTTCTTC
CASSSRQGSYNEQFF
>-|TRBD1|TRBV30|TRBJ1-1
TGTGCCTGGAGTAAGGGGACAGGGGCCCTAGGGGCTTTCTTT
CAWSKGTGALGAFF
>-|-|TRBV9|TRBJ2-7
TGTGCCAGCAGCGTAGGATCGGGGGCCGCGGGCGAGCAGTACTTC
CASSVGSGAAGEQYF
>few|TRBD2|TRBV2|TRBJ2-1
TGTGCCAGCTCTGCGGGGGGCTACAATGAGCAGTTCTTC
CASSAGGYNEQFF
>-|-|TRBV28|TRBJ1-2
TGTGCCAGCAACTTAGGCGGCGCTAACTATGGCTACACCTTC
CASNLGGANYGYTF
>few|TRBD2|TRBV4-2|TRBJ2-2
TGTGCCAGCAGCCAAGTAGCGGGAGGGAGCACCGGGGAGCTGTTTTTT
CASSQVAGGSTGELFF
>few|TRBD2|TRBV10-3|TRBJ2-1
TGTGCCATCAGCAAAAGACCGGGACTAGCGGCCTACAATGAGCAGTTCTTC
CAISKRPGLAAYNEQFF
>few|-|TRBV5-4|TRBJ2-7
TGTGCCAGCAGCTCGGGACGGAACTACGAGCAGTACTTC
CASSSGRNYEQYF
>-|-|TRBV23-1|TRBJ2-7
TGCGCCAGCAGTCAATCCATCCCCGGGGTCTGGGACGAGCAGTACTTC
CASSQSIPGVWDEQYF
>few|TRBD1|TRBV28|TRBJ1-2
TGTGCCAGCACTCGACAGGGGAAGGGCTACACCTTC
CASTRQGKGYTF
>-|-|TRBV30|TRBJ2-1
TGTGCCTGGAATCAAAAGGAGTATGAGCAGTTCTTC
CAWNQKEYEQFF
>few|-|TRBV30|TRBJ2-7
TGTGCCTGGAGTCCCAGAGGGCCCCACGAGCAGTACTTC
CAWSPRGPHEQYF
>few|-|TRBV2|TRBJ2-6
TGTGCCAGTCAGCTCGCCAACGTCCTGACTTTC
CASQLANVLTF
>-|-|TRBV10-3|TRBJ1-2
TGTGCCATCAGTGAGTCACTGGGGGCGGATGGCTACACCTTC
CAISESLGADGYTF
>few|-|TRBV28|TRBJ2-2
TGTGCCAGCAGTTCGTATTCCGGGGAGCTGTTTTTT
CASSSYSGELFF
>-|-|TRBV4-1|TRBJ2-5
TGCGCCAGCAGCCAAGCCATAGAAGAGACCCAGTACTTC
CASSQAIEETQYF
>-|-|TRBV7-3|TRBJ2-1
TGTGCCAGCAGCTTACGGTCGCGACGATTGAATGAGCAGTTCTTC
CASSLRSRRLNEQFF
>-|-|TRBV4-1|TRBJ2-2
TGCGCCAGCAACTCCCCGGGTGAGACCGGGGAGCTGTTTTTT
CASNSPGETGELFF
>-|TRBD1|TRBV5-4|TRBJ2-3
TGTGCCAGCAGCTTGGGGACAGGGTTGGGCACAGATACGCAGTATTTT
CASSLGTGLGTDTQYF
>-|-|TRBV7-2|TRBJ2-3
TGTGCCAGCAGCTTAGGTCGGACAGATACGCAGTATTTT
CASSLGRTDTQYF
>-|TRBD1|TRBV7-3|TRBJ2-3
TGTGCCAGCAGCCCCCGACAGGGGGCTTTGGAGACGCAGTATTTT
CASSPRQGALETQYF
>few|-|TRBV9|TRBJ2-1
TGTGCCAGCAGCCCCCATCCGAGACTAGGATTGTACAATGAGCAGTTCTTC
CASSPHPRLGLYNEQFF
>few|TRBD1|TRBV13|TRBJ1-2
TGTGCCAGCAGCTCCCTCGGGACAGATCACTATGGCTACACCTTC
CASSSLGTDHYGYTF
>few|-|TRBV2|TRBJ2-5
TGTGCCAGCACCATGTACTGGACCCAGTACTTC
CASTMYWTQYF
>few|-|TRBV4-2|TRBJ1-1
TGTGCCAGCAGATGGGGCCCGGGAGGAATGAACACTGAAGCTTTCTTT
CASRWGPGGMNTEAFF
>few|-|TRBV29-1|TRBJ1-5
TGCAGCGTCGACTCCTACGGAGGCAATCAGCCCCAGCATTTT
CSVDSYGGNQPQHF